This T cell receptor beta chain stems from a study of T-cell memory formation after mild COVID-19. Findings of the study overall: Later expanders leaned toward CD4+, whereas clones contracting from day 15 to 85 were balanced CD4/CD8. Several responding clones turned up in pre-infection memory, indicating that cross-reactive memory may have taken part.

As regards this clonotype: Its antigen is not known.

Trimming took 4 bases from V and 1 from J; bases not matched to a gene: 8. Germline V gene sequence: CDR1 SGHTA, CDR2 FQGTGA. This CDR3 spans 18 amino acids. TCR alpha and TCR beta cDNA libraries with sample barcodes and UMIs came from 5'RACE using constant-segment primers. TCRdb called the 5' RACE reads again in MiXCR, with one record for every CDR3 protein. The sample yields 300,000 to 350,000 distinct CDR3 sequences, roughly an eighth seen once. The chain recombines TRBV7-3 with TRBJ2-3; 13 bases fit TRBD2. Sequencing was performed on PBMCs or a T cell subset sorted from them (not recorded which). The TCR comes from a young man who had mild COVID-19 (a few samples of this study predate the infection). Cell type and time point are not known. The CDR3 sequence is CASSSSTGTSGGTDTQYF. The CDR3 region has the DNA TGTGCCAGCAGCTCCTCTACCGGGACTAGCGGGGGCACAGATACGCAGTATTTT.